Sequencing of this T cell receptor (beta chain) was carried out in a study of cytomegalovirus exposure and HLA in healthy donors. Study findings and constraints: Rare TCR sequences predominated, though certain public TCRs were found in many donors. According to reports, the classifier identified cytomegalovirus status with high specificity and sensitivity. According to the study, 150 to 200 TCR beta chains were cytomegalovirus-associated.

These donors were members of the roughly 120-subject validation cohort, a group separate from the approximately 700-subject first cohort. Assay used: immunoSEQ multiplex PCR; TCRdb lists only in-frame clones, some missing. The sample has about 150,000 clones, around 83% seen once; the top ten hold about 2.2%. On this clone itself: Its antigen is unknown.

Deletions cut 4 bases from V and 3 bases from J, with 10 bases between. This CDR3 spans 13 amino acids. Germline assignment: CDR1 SGHRS and CDR2 YFSETQ. Material for sequencing was PBMCs. This chain uses TRBV5-1 with TRBJ1-2; a weak D match, TRBD1 (6 bases). The receptor was derived from a human donor in good health. CDR3 amino acids: CASSLRGDYGYTF. The CDR3 DNA follows: TGCGCCAGCAGCCTCAGGGGTGACTATGGCTACACCTTC.